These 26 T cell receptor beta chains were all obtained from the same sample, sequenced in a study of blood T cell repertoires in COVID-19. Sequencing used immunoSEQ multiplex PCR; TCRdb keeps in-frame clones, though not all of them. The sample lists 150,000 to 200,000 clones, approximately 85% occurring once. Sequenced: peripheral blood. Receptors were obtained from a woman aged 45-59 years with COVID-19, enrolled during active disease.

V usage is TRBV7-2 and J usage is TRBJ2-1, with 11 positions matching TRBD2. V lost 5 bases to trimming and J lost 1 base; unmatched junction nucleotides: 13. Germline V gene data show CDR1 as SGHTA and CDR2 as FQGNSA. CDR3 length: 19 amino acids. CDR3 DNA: TGTGCCAGCAGCCCGGGGCCCGGGCTAGCGGGGGGATCCTACAATGAGCAGTTCTTC. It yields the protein CASSPGPGLAGGSYNEQFF.

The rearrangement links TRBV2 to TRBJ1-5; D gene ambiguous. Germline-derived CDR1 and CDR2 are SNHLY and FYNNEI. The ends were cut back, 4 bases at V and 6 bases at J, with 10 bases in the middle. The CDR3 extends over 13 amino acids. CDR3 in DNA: TGTGCCAGCAGTGGAGGGCTGGGTCAGCCCCAGCATTTT. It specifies CASSGGLGQPQHF.

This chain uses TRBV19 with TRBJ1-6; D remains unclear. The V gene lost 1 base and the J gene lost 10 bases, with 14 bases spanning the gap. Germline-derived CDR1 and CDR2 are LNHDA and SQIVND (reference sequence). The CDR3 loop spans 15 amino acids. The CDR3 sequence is CASSIGEGSGSPLHF. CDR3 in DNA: TGTGCCAGTAGTATAGGGGAGGGATCGGGATCACCCCTCCACTTT.

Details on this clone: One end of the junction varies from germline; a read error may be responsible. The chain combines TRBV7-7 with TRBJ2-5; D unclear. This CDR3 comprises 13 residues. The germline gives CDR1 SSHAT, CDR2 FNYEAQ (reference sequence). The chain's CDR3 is CASSLATSETQYF. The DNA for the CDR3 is TGTGCTAGCAGCTTAGCTACTTCTGAGACCCAGTACTTC.

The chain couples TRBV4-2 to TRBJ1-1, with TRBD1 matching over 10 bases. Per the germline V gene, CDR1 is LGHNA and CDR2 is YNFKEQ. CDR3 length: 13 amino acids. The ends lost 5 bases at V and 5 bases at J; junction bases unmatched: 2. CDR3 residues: CASSDRGLTEAFF. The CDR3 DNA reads TGTGCCAGCAGCGACAGGGGGCTTACTGAAGCTTTCTTT.

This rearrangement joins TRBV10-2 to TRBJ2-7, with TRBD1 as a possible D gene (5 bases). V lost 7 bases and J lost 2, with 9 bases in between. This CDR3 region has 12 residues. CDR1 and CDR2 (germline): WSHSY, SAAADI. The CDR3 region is CASNTGAYEQYF. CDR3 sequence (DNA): TGCGCCAGCAATACAGGAGCCTACGAGCAGTACTTC.

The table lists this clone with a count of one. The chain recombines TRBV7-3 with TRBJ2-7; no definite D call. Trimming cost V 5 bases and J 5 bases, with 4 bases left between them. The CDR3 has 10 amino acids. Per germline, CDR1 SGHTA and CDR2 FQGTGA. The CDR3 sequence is CASSRNEQYF. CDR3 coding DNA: TGTGCCAGCAGCCGTAACGAGCAGTACTTC.

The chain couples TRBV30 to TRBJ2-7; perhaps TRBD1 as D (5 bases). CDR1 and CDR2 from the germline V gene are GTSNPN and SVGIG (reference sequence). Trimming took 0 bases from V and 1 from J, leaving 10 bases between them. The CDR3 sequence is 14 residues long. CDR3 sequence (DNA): TGTGCCTGGAGTGTAACCAGACAGTCCTACGAGCAGTACTTC. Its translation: CAWSVTRQSYEQYF.

This chain's CDR3 is CASSEDGNSYEQYF. In DNA form, the CDR3 reads TGTGCCAGCAGCGAGGACGGGAACTCCTACGAGCAGTACTTC. This chain links TRBV7-3 with TRBJ2-7; D is perhaps TRBD2 (5 bases). From germline, CDR1 is SGHTA and CDR2 FQGTGA. Trimming stripped 5 bases from V and 0 bases from J, with 11 bases between. The CDR3 contains 14 residues.

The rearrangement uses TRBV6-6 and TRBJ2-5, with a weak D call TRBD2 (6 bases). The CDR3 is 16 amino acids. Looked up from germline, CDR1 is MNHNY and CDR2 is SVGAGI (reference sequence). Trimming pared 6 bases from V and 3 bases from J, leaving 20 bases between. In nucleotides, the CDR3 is TGTGCCAGCAGCCCCTCTCGCCGGGGGTTGGAAGAGACCCAGTACTTC. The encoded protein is CASSPSRRGLEETQYF.

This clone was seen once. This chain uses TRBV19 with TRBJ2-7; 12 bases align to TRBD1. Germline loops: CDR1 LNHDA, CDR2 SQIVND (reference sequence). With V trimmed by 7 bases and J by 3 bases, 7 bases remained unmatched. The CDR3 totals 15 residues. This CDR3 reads CASNTGTGGGYEQYF. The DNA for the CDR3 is TGTGCCAGTAACACCGGGACAGGGGGCGGCTACGAGCAGTACTTC.

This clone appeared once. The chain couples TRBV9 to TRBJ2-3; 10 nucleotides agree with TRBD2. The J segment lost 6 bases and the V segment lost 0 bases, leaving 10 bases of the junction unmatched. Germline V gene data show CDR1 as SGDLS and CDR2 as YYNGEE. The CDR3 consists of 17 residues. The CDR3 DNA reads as TGTGCCAGCAGCGTAGGTGTCCTAGCGGGGGCAGGGGATACGCAGTATTTT. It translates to CASSVGVLAGAGDTQYF.

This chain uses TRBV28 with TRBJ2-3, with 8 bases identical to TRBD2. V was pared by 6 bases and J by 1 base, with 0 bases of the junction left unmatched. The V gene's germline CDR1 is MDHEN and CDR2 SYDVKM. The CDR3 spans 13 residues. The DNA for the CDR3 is TGTGCCAGCAGGACTAGCGGCACAGATACGCAGTATTTT. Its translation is CASRTSGTDTQYF.

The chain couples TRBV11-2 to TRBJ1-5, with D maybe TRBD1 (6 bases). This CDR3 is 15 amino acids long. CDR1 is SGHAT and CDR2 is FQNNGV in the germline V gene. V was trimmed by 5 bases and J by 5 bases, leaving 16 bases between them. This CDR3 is CASSPYGQLYQPQHF. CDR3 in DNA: TGTGCCAGCAGCCCTTATGGACAGTTATATCAGCCCCAGCATTTT.

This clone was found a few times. For the CDR3, the DNA is TGTGCCAGCAGCTGGGACAATTCCTACGAGCAGTACTTC. As protein: CASSWDNSYEQYF. The chain has TRBV7-3 and TRBJ2-7, with a weak D call TRBD1 (6 bases). CDR3 length: 13 amino acids. Between the trimmed V and J ends, which lost 4 bases and 1 base, there was a span of 8 bases. Per the germline V gene, CDR1 is SGHTA and CDR2 is FQGTGA.

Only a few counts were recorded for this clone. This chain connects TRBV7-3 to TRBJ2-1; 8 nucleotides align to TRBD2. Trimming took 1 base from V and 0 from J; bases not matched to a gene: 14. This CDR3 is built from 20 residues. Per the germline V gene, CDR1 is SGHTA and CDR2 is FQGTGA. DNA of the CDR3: TGTGCCAGCAGCTTAAGGCCGATAAGCTTAGCGGGAAGCTCCTACAATGAGCAGTTCTTC. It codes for CASSLRPISLAGSSYNEQFF.

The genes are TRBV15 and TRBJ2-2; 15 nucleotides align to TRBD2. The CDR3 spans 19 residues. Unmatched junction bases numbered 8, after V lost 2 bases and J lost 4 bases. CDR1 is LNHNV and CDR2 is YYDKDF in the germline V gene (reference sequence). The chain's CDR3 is CATSRSRTSGGAPTGELFF. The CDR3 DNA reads TGTGCCACCAGCAGATCCAGGACTAGCGGGGGGGCCCCCACCGGGGAGCTGTTTTTT.

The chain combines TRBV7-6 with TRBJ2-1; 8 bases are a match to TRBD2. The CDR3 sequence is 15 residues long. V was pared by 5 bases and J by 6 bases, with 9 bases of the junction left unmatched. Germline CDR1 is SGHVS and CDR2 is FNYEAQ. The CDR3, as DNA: TGTGCCAGCAGCCACGGGACTAGGGGTTCCAATGAGCAGTTCTTC. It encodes CASSHGTRGSNEQFF.

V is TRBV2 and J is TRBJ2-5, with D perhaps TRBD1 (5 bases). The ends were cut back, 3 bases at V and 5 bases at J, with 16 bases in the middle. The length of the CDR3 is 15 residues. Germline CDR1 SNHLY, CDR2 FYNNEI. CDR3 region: CASSDAGWVLETQYF. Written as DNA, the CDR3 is TGTGCCAGCAGTGATGCAGGGTGGGTCTTGGAGACCCAGTACTTC. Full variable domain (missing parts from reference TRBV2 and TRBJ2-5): EPEVTQTPSHQVTQMGQEVILRCVPISNHLYFYWYRQILGQKVEFLVSFYNNEISEKSEIFDDQFSVERPDGSNFTLKIRSTKLEDSAMYFCASSDAGWVLETQYFGPGTRLLVL.

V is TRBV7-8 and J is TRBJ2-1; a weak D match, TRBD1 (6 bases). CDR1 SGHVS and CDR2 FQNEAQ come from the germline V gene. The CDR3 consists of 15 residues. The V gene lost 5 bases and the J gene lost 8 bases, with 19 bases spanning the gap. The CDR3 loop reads CASSHLGGGGYEQFF. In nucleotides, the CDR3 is TGTGCCAGCAGCCACCTAGGGGGTGGTGGCTATGAGCAGTTCTTC.

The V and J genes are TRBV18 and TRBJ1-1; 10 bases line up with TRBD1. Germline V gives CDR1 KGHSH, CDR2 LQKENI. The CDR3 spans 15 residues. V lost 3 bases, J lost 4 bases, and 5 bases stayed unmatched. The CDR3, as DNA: TGTGCCAGCTCACCGGGACAGGGGATAAGCACTGAAGCTTTCTTT. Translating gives CASSPGQGISTEAFF. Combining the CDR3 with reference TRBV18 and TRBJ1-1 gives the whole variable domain NAGVMQNPRHLVRRRGQEARLRCSPMKGHSHVYWYRQLPEEGLKFMVYLQKENIIDESGMPKERFSAEFPKEGPSILRIQQVVRGDSAAYFCASSPGQGISTEAFFGQGTRLTVV.

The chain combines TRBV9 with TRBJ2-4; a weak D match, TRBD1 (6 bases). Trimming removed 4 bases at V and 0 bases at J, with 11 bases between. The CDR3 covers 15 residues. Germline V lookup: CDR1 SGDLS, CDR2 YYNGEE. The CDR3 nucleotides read TGTGCCAGCAGCCCTGGACAGCTAGCCAAAAACATTCAGTACTTC. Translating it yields CASSPGQLAKNIQYF.

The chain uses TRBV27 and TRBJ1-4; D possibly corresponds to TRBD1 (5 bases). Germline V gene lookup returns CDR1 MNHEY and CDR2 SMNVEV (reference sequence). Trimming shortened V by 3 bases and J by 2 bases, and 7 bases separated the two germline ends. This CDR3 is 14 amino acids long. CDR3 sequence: CASSFRVTNEKLFF. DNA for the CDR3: TGTGCCAGCAGTTTCAGGGTTACTAATGAAAAACTGTTTTTT.

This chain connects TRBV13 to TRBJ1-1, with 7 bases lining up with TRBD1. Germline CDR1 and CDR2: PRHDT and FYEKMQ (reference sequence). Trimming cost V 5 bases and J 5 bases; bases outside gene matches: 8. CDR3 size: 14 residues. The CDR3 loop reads CASSLQGLWTEAFF. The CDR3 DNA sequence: TGTGCCAGCAGCCTACAGGGGCTTTGGACTGAAGCTTTCTTT.

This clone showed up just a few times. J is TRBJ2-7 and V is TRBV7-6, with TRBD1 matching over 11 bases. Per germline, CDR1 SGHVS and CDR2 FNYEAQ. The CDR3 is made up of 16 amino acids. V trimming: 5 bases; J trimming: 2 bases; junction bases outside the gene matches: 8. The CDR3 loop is CASSPGQGAAAYEQYF. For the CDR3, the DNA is TGTGCCAGCAGCCCCGGACAGGGGGCGGCCGCCTACGAGCAGTACTTC.

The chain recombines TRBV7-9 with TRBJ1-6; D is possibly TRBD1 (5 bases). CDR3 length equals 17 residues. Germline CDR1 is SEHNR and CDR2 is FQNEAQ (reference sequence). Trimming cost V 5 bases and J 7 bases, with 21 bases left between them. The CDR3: CASSAIPSGGANSPLHF. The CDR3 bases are TGTGCCAGCAGCGCGATCCCCTCGGGAGGGGCCAATTCACCCCTCCACTTT.